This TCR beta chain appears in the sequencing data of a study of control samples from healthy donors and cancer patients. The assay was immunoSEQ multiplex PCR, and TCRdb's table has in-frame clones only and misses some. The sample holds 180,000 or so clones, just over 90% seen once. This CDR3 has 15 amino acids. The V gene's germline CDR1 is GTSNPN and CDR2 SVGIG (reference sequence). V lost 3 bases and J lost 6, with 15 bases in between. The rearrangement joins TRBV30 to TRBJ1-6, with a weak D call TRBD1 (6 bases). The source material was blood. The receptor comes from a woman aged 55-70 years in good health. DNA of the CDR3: TGTGCCTGGAGCGACCAGGGGATTGGTAATTCACCCCTCCACTTT. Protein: CAWSDQGIGNSPLHF.